This T cell receptor beta chain was found in a study of cytomegalovirus exposure and HLA in healthy donors. Study results and caveats: Altogether, 160 or so TCR beta chains were recorded as cytomegalovirus-associated. In a later analysis, a genetic analysis reported fewer productive-TCR N-insertions in an Asian-associated ancestry cluster than the cohort average. Analysis performed later found 16,951 TCR beta sequences associated with HLA alleles at 0.05 false discovery rate. A later analysis found that most CMV-associated TCR beta chains appeared HLA-restricted.

Germline CDR1 SEHNR, CDR2 FQNEAQ (reference sequence). There are 16 residues in the CDR3. V trimming: 6 bases; J trimming: 0 bases; junction bases outside the gene matches: 5. The PCR made use of 60 Vbeta and 13 Jbeta primers. Produced via immunoSEQ multiplex PCR; TCRdb's table is partial and in-frame only. The sample contains approximately 42,000 clones, more than 65% of which appear only once. Of note for this clone: The antigen is undetermined.

This chain links TRBV7-9 with TRBJ2-4; 10 positions match TRBD2. This sequence was found in a middle-aged man in good health and CMV-seronegative. Sequenced: PBMCs. The CDR3 nucleotides read TGTGCCAGCAGTCGGACTAGCGGAGTAGCCAAAAACATTCAGTACTTC. Amino acid sequence: CASSRTSGVAKNIQYF.